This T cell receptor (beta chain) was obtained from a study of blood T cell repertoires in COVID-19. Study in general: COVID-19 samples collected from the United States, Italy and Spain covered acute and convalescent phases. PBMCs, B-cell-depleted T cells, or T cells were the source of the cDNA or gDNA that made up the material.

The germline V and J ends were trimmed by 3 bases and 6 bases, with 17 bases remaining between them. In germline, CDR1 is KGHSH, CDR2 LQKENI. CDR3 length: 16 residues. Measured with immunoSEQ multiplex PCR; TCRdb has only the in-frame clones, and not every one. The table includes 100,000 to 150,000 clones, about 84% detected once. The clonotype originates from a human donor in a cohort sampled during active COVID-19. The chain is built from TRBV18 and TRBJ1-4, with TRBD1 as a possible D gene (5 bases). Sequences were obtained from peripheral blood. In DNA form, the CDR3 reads TGTGCCAGCTCACCCGCAGCAGGGCGAGCTGATGAAAAACTGTTTTTT. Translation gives CASSPAAGRADEKLFF.